The clone carrying this TCR beta chain was found many times. Its antigen is as yet unknown. This sample was included in a study of T cells in Graves' hyperthyroidism and ophthalmopathy. Study-wide background: Once the initial diagnosis was made, peripheral blood was obtained before any treatment. The study's findings and limits: Most thyroid-expanded clonotypes above 0.001 were also found in blood.

At least 3 on the Clinical Activity Score was recorded for ophthalmopathy patients, who also had NOSPECS grade at least 4 and duration under 3 months. Deletions cut 11 bases from V and 2 bases from J, with 11 bases between. The CDR3 runs 12 residues. Germline CDR1 SEHNR, CDR2 FQNEAQ (reference sequence). Authors of the study amplified TCR beta CDR3 regions from RNA transcripts. The HTBI primer set was used in a first-round RT-PCR of the TCR CDR3. From the multiplex PCR reads, TCRdb called clonotypes with MiXCR, one entry per CDR3 protein. The sample contains around 620,000 distinct CDR3 sequences, 11% to 15% of which appear only once.

Input material: blood. V is TRBV7-9 and J is TRBJ2-3; no definite D call. The origin of this receptor is a woman between 18 and 29 years old with Graves' ophthalmopathy. The CDR3 sequence is CAHEADTDTQYF. The CDR3 DNA reads as TGTGCCCACGAAGCAGACACAGATACGCAGTATTTT. The full variable domain, completed using reference TRBV7-9 and TRBJ2-3, is DTGVSQNPRHKITKRGQNVTFRCDPISEHNRLYWYRQTLGQGPEFLTYFQNEAQLEKSRLLSDRFSAERPKGSFSTLEIQRTEQGDSAMYLCAHEADTDTQYFGPGTRLTVL.